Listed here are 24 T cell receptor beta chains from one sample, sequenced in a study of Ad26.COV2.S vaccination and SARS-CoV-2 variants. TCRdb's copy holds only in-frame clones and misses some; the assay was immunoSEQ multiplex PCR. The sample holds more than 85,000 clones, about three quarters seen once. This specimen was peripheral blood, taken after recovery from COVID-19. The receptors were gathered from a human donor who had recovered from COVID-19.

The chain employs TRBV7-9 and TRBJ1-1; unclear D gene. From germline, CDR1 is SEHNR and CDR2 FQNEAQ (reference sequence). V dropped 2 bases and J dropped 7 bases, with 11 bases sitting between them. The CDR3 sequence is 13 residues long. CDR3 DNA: TGTGCCAGCAGCTTAAGTCGGGGAAGTGAAGCTTTCTTT. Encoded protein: CASSLSRGSEAFF.

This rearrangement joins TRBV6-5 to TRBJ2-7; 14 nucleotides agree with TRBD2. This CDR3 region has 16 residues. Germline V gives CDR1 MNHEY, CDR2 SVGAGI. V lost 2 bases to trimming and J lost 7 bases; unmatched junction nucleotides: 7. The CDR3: CASSYERGLAGGEQYF. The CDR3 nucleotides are TGTGCCAGCAGTTACGAACGAGGACTAGCGGGGGGTGAGCAGTACTTC.

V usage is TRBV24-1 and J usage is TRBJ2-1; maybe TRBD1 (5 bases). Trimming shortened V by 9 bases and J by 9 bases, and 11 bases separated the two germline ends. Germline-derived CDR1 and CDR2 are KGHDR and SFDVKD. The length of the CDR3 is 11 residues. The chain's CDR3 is CATQGKSEQFF. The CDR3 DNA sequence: TGTGCCACCCAGGGTAAGAGTGAGCAGTTCTTC.

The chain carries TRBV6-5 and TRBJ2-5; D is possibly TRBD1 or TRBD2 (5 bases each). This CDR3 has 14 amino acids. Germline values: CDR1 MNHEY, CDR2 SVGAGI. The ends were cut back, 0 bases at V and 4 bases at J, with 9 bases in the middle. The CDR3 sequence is CASSYSTGGETQYF. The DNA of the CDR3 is TGTGCCAGCAGTTACTCGACTGGGGGAGAGACCCAGTACTTC.

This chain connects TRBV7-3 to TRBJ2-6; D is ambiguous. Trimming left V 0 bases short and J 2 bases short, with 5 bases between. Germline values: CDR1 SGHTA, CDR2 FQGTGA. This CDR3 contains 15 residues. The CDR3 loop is CASSLTGTGANVLTF. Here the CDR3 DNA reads TGTGCCAGCAGCTTAACAGGCACTGGGGCCAACGTCCTGACTTTC. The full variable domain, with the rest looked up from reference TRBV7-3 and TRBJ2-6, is GAGVSQTPSNKVTEKGKYVELRCDPISGHTALYWYRQSLGQGPEFLIYFQGTGAADDSGLPNDRFFAVRPEGSVSTLKIQRTERGDSAVYLCASSLTGTGANVLTFGAGSRLTVL.

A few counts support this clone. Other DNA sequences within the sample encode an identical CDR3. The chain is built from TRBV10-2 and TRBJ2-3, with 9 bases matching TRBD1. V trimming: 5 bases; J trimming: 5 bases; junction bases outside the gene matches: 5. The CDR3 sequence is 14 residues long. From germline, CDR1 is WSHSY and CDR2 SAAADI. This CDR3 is CASSSRTGEDTQYF. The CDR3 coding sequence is TGCGCCAGCAGTTCAAGGACAGGGGAAGATACGCAGTATTTT.

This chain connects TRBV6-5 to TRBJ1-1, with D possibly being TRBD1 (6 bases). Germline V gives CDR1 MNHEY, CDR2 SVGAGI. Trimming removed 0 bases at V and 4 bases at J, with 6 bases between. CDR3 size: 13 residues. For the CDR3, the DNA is TGTGCCAGCAGTTACTCAGGGGGCACTGAAGCTTTCTTT. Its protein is CASSYSGGTEAFF.

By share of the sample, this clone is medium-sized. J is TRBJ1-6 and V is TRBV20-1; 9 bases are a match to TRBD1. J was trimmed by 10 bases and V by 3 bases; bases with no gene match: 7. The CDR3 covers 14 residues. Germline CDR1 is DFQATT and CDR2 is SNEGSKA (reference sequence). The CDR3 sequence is CSASGRDRESPLHF. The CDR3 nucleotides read TGCAGTGCTAGTGGCCGGGACAGGGAATCACCCCTCCACTTT.

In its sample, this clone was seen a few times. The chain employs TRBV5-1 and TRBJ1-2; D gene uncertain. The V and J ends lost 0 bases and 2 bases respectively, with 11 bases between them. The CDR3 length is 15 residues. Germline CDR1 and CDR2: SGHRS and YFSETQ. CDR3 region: CASSLDPGMNYGYTF. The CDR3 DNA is TGCGCCAGCAGCTTGGATCCGGGGATGAACTATGGCTACACCTTC.

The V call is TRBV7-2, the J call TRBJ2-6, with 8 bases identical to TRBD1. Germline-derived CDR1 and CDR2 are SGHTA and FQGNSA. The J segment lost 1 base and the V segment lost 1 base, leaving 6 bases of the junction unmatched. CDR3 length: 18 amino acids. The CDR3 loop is CASSLGPTGGSGANVLTF. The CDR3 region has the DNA TGTGCCAGCAGCTTAGGGCCCACAGGGGGGTCTGGGGCCAACGTCCTGACTTTC.

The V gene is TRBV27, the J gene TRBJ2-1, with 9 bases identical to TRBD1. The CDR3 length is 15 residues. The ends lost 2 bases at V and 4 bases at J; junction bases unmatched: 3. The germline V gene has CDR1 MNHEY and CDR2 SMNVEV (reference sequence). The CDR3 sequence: CASSLGGQGYNEQFF. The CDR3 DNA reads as TGTGCCAGCAGTTTAGGTGGACAGGGGTACAATGAGCAGTTCTTC.

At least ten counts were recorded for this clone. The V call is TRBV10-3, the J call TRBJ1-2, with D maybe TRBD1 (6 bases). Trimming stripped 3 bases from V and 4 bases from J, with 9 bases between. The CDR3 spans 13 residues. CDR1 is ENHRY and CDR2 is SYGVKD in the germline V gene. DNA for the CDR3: TGTGCCATCAGTGATGTAGGGGGCTATGGCTACACCTTC. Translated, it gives CAISDVGGYGYTF.

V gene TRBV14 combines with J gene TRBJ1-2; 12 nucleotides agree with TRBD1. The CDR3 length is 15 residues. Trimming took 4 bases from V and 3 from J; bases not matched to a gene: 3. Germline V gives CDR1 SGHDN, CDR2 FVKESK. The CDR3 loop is CASSPGTGGYYGYTF. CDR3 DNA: TGTGCCAGCAGCCCAGGGACAGGGGGCTACTATGGCTACACCTTC.

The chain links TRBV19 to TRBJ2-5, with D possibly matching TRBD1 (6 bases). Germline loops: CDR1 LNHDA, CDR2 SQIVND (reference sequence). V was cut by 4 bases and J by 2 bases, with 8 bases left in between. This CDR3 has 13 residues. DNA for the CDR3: TGTGCCAGTAGTAGGGGACAACAAGAGACCCAGTACTTC. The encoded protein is CASSRGQQETQYF.

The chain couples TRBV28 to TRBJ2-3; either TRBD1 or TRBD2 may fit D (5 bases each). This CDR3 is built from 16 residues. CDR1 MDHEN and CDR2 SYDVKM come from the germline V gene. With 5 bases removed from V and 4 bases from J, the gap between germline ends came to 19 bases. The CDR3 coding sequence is TGTGCCAGCAGTCCACGAGGGGCGGTGGTCTCAGATACGCAGTATTTT. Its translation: CASSPRGAVVSDTQYF.

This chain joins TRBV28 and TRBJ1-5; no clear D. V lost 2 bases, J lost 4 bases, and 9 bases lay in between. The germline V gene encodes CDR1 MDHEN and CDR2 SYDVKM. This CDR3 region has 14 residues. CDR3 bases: TGTGCCAGCAGTTTAGTGGGCACGAATCAGCCCCAGCATTTT. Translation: CASSLVGTNQPQHF.

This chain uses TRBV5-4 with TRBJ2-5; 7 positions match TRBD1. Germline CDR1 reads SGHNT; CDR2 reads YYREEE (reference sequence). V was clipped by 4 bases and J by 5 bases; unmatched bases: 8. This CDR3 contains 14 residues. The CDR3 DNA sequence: TGTGCCAGCAGCCCTACAGGGGTTGGGGAGACCCAGTACTTC. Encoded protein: CASSPTGVGETQYF. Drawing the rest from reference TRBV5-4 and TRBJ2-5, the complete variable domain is ETGVTQSPTHLIKTRGQQVTLRCSSQSGHNTVSWYQQALGQGPQFIFQYYREEENGRGNFPPRFSGLQFPNYSSELNVNALELDDSALYLCASSPTGVGETQYFGPGTRLLVL.

The CDR3 region is CASSSTSQGPYEQYF. The CDR3 bases are TGTGCCAGCAGCTCCACTTCTCAGGGTCCCTACGAGCAGTACTTC. The chain joins TRBV7-3 to TRBJ2-7, with D possibly TRBD1 on 5 matching bases. The V gene lost 4 bases and the J gene lost 2 bases, with 15 bases spanning the gap. Germline loops: CDR1 SGHTA, CDR2 FQGTGA. The CDR3 covers 15 residues.

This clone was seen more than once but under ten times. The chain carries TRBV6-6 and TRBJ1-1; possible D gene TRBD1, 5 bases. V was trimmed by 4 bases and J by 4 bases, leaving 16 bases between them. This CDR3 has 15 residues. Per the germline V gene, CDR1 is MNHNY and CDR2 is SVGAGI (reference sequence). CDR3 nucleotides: TGTGCCAGCAGTTCGCTTCGAGAGAGGGGCACTGAAGCTTTCTTT. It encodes CASSSLRERGTEAFF.

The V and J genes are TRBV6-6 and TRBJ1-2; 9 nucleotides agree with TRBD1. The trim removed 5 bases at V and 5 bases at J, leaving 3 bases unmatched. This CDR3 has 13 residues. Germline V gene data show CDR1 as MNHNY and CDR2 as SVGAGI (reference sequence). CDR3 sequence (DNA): TGTGCCAGCAGTGACGGGACAGGGTATGGCTACACCTTC. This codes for CASSDGTGYGYTF.

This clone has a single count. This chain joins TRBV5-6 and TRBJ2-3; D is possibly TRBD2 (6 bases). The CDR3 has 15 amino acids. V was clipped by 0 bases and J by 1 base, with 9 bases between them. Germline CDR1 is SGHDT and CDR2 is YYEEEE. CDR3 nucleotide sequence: TGTGCCAGCAGCTTGGAACTAGCTGGCACAGATACGCAGTATTTT. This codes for CASSLELAGTDTQYF.

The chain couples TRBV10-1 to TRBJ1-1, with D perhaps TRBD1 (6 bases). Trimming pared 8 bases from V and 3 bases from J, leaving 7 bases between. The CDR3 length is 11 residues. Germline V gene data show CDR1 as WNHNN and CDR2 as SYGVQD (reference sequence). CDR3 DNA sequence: TGCGCCAGCTCAGGGGACACTGAAGCTTTCTTT. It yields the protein CASSGDTEAFF.

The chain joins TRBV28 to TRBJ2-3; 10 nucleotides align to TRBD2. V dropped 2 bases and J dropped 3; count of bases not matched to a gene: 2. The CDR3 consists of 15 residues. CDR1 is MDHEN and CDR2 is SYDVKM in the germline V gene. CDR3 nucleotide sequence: TGTGCCAGCAGTTTAAAGCGGGGGGGGACAGATACGCAGTATTTT. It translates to CASSLKRGGTDTQYF. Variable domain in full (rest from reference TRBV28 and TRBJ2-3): DVKVTQSSRYLVKRTGEKVFLECVQDMDHENMFWYRQDPGLGLRLIYFSYDVKMKEKGDIPEGYSVSREKKERFSLILESASTNQTSMYLCASSLKRGGTDTQYFGPGTRLTVL.

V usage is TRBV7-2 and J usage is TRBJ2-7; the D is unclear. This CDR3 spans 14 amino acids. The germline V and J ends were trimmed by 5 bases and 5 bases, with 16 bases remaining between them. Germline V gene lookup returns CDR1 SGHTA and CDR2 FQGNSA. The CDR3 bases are TGTGCCAGCAGCCCAGACGGATTTCTACACGAGCAGTACTTC. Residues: CASSPDGFLHEQYF.